This T cell receptor beta chain stems from a study of tissue T cells after allogeneic stem cell transplantation. Broader study findings: Only a limited share of tissue TCRs appeared in blood or spleen. This small cohort was clinically heterogeneous, and sampling depth was a limitation.

This clone came up a few times. Its cognate antigen is unknown. Each gene name is a mouse one. The CDR3 is cut off 1 residue early in the read; its end comes from the germline J gene. The sample's time point: mouse harvest day 14 after allogeneic transplant. The graft held 10^6 splenic CD5+ T cells and 10^7 T-cell-depleted bone marrow cells. Method: immunoSEQ multiplex PCR; TCRdb's copy keeps in-frame clones and lacks some. In the table there are about 6,800 clones, about 35% of which are singletons. Germline values: CDR1 KGHPV, CDR2 FQNQEV (reference sequence). V shed 5 bases and J 0 bases; nucleotides not matched to a gene: 1. The CDR3 totals 14 residues.

Sample: skin. This clonotype originated in a female BALB/c mouse given C57BL/6 T cells with graft-versus-host disease after an allogeneic hematopoietic cell transplant. The rearrangement links TRBV26 to TRBJ2-4; 8 positions match TRBD1. The CDR3 is CASSRTGSQNTLYF. Partial CDR3 DNA: TGTGCCAGCAGTAGGACAGGGAGTCAAAACACCTTGTAC.